One and the same sample provided the 5 T cell receptor beta chains below, sequenced in a study of blood T cell repertoires in COVID-19. Only in-frame clones appear in the TCRdb table, and some are missing; sequencing was by immunoSEQ multiplex PCR. The sample holds approximately 70,000 clones, 76% seen once. Sequences were obtained from peripheral blood. The receptor source for this set is a man in his fifties or sixties with COVID-19, enrolled during active disease.

V is TRBV6-5 and J is TRBJ2-1; 7 positions match TRBD2. CDR1 is MNHEY and CDR2 is SVGAGI in the germline V gene. The CDR3 sequence is 16 residues long. Trimming took 3 bases from V and 5 from J; bases not matched to a gene: 10. Written as DNA, the CDR3 is TGTGCCAGCAGTTATATTGCGGGAGCTTTCCACAATGAGCAGTTCTTC. Its translation: CASSYIAGAFHNEQFF.

This clone was seen just once. This chain links TRBV19 with TRBJ2-7; 13 bases match TRBD2. V was pared by 7 bases and J by 2 bases, with 8 bases of the junction left unmatched. CDR1 LNHDA and CDR2 SQIVND come from the germline V gene (reference sequence). This CDR3 has 16 residues. DNA of the CDR3: TGTGCCAGTATGTCGACTAGCGGGGGGCCCACCTACGAGCAGTACTTC. Translated, it gives CASMSTSGGPTYEQYF.

CDR3 region: CASSFQREAQETQYF. The CDR3 DNA follows: TGCGCCAGCAGCTTCCAGCGGGAGGCCCAAGAGACCCAGTACTTC. The chain couples TRBV5-1 to TRBJ2-5, with 9 bases lining up with TRBD2. The junction had 3 bases not matched to a gene; V was cut back by 2 bases and J by 1 base. This CDR3 contains 15 residues. Germline V gene lookup returns CDR1 SGHRS and CDR2 YFSETQ. Full variable domain (missing parts from reference TRBV5-1 and TRBJ2-5): KAGVTQTPRYLIKTRGQQVTLSCSPISGHRSVSWYQQTPGQGLQFLFEYFSETQRNKGNFPGRFSGRQFSNSRSEMNVSTLELGDSALYLCASSFQREAQETQYFGPGTRLLVL.

The V call is TRBV24-1, the J call TRBJ2-1, with 7 nucleotides matching TRBD2. With V trimmed by 3 bases and J by 0 bases, 4 bases remained unmatched. The CDR3 length is 16 residues. CDR1 KGHDR and CDR2 SFDVKD come from the germline V gene. CDR3 DNA sequence: TGTGCCACCAGTGATACTAGCGAGAGCTCCTACAATGAGCAGTTCTTC. The encoded protein is CATSDTSESSYNEQFF.

The chain employs TRBV13 and TRBJ2-2, with TRBD1 matching over 8 bases. Germline assignment: CDR1 PRHDT and CDR2 FYEKMQ (reference sequence). V lost 0 bases, J lost 4 bases, and 4 bases stayed unmatched. CDR3 length: 16 amino acids. This CDR3 is CASSLGQGVVTGELFF. The CDR3 DNA reads TGTGCCAGCAGCTTAGGACAGGGGGTTGTCACCGGGGAGCTGTTTTTT.